This entry concerns a single TCR beta chain. What it binds is unknown. The data stem from a study of T cells expressing NK-cell markers. Study context: The authors sequenced eight donors, of whom seven were HCMV-seropositive and one was seronegative.

Whole-study findings and limits: NKG2C+ dominant clonotype frequencies in roughly six donors were about 1.0-7.5% of CD8+ T cells. The study did not resolve the HCMV specificity of expanded NKG2C+ T cell clones.

TCRdb reprocessed the 5' RACE reads, with one entry per CDR3 protein and no DNA. Its clone listing holds more than 250,000 distinct CDR3 sequences. From germline, CDR1 is ENHRY and CDR2 SYGVKD. The CDR3 totals 12 residues. V gene TRBV10-3 combines with J gene TRBJ1-2. The source is a man aged 18 to 35 in good health. Source material: blood T cells: a sorted CD56 or NKG2C T cell subset, CD4+ or CD8+ T cells, or bulk PBMC T cells (not recorded which). CDR3 sequence: CAARGDYYGYTF.